This is a list of T cell receptor beta chains from one sample in a study of blood T cell repertoires in COVID-19. Libraries were prepared by immunoSEQ multiplex PCR; TCRdb keeps only in-frame clonotypes and omits some of them. The table lists 30,000 to 40,000 clones, 70% to 90% of them singletons. Sequenced sample: peripheral blood. The receptors here all came from a human donor in a cohort sampled during active COVID-19. Both conserved end residues are trimmed from each CDR3.

j_call,v_call,cdr3_aa
TRBJ2-5,TRBV7-3,ASSLTGTSGGLETQY
TRBJ2-1,TRBV4-1,ASSQVGTRPRDEQF
TRBJ1-4,TRBV19,ASSSPLRGRTNEKLF
TRBJ1-3,TRBV9,ASSGTGSGNTIY
TRBJ2-3,TRBV7-3,ASSLGLAGADTQY
TRBJ2-7,TRBV6-5,ASRSTPAEQY
TRBJ2-7,TRBV21-1,ASSKAGRASYEQY
TRBJ1-6,TRBV19,ASRTGDRYNSPLH
TRBJ1-2,TRBV5-4,ASSLDSNYGYT
TRBJ1-1,TRBV7-2,ASSPDRALRDAF
TRBJ1-2,TRBV7-8,ASSLRAGYGYT
TRBJ1-2,TRBV7-3,ASSSDLTGPAYGYT
TRBJ1-2,TRBV20-1,SASNRDSNYGYT